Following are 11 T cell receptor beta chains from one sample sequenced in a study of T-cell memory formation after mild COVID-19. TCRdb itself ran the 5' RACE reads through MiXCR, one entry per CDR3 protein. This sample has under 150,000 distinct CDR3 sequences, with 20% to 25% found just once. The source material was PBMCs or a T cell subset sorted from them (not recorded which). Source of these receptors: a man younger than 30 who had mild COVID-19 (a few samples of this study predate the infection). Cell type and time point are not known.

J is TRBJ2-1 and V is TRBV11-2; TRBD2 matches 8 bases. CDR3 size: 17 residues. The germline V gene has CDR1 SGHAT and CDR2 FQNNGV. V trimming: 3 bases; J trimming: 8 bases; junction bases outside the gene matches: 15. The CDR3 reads CASSFAAAGTRKDEQFF. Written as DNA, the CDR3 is TGTGCCAGCAGCTTCGCGGCGGCCGGGACTAGGAAAGATGAGCAGTTCTTC.

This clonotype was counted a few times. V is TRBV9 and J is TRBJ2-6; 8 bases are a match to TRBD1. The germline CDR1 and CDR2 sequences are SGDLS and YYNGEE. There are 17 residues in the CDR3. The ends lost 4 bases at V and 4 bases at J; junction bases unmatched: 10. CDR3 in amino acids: CASSTGQGLGGANVLTF. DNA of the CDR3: TGTGCCAGCAGCACCGGACAGGGATTGGGCGGGGCCAACGTCCTGACTTTC.

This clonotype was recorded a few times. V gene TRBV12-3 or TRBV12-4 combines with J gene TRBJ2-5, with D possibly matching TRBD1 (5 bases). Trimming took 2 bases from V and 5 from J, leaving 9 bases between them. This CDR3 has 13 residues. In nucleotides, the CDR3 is TGTGCCAGCAGTTTAAGGGGCTTGGAGACCCAGTACTTC. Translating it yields CASSLRGLETQYF.

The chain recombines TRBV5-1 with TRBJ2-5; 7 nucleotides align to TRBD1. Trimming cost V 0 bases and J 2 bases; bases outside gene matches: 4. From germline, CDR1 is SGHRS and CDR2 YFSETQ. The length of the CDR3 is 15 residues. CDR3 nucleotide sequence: TGCGCCAGCAGCTTGGATCCGGGACAGCAAGAGACCCAGTACTTC. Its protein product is CASSLDPGQQETQYF. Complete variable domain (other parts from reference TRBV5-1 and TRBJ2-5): KAGVTQTPRYLIKTRGQQVTLSCSPISGHRSVSWYQQTPGQGLQFLFEYFSETQRNKGNFPGRFSGRQFSNSRSEMNVSTLELGDSALYLCASSLDPGQQETQYFGPGTRLLVL.

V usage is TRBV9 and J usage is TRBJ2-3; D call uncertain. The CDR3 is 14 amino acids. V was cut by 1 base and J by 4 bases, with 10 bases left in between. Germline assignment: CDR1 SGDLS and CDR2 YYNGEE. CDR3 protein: CASSVPDPADTQYF. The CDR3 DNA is TGTGCCAGCAGCGTACCGGACCCCGCAGATACGCAGTATTTT.

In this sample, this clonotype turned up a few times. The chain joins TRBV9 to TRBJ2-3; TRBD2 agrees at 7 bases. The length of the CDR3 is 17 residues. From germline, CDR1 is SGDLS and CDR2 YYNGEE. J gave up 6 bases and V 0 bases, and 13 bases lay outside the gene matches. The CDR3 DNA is TGTGCCAGCAGCGTAGCCGGCTCGGGGGGAGGGTTGGATACGCAGTATTTT. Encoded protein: CASSVAGSGGGLDTQYF.

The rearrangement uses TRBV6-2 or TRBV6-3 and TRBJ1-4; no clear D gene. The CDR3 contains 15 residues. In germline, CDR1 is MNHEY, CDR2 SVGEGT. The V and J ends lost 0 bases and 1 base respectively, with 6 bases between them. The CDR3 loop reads CASSYSLETNEKLFF. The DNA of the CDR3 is TGTGCCAGCAGTTACTCGTTGGAAACTAATGAAAAACTGTTTTTT.

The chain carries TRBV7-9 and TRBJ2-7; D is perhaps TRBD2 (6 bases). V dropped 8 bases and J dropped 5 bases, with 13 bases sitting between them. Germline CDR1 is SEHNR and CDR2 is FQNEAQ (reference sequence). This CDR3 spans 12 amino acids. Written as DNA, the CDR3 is TGTGCCAGCCAGGGACTTATCGACGAGCAGTACGTC. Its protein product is CASQGLIDEQYV.

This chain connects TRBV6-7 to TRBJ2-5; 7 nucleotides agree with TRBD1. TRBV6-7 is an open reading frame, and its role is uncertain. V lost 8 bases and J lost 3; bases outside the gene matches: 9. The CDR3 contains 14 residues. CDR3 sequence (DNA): TGTGCCAGCCCATATTCGGGACAGAAAGAGACCCAGTACTTC. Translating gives CASPYSGQKETQYF.

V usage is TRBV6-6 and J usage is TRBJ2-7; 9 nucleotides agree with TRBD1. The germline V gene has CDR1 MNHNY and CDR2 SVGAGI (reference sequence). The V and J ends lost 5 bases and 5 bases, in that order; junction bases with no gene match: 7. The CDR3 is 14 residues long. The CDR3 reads CASSDRTGGHEQYV. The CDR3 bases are TGTGCCAGCAGTGATAGAACAGGGGGCCACGAGCAGTACGTC.

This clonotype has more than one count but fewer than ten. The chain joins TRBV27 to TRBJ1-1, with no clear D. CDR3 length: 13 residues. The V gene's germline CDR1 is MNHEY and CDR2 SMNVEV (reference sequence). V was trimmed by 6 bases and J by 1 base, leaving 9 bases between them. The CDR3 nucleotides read TGTGCCAGCAGCCTACGGGAGAACACTGAAGCTTTCTTT. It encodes CASSLRENTEAFF.